This is a list of T cell receptor beta chains from one sample in a study of blood T cells in healthy people across ages. Using its own MiXCR run on the 5' RACE reads, TCRdb lists one record per CDR3 protein. The sample yields some 1.6 million distinct CDR3 sequences, 30% to 35% seen once. Sequenced input: blood. The origin of the receptors is a woman aged 30 to 39 in good health. CDR3s include the opening cysteine and the closing phenylalanine or tryptophan. D genes are given only for firm matches. Where a row states a size, it is once, few, many or the class of an expanded clone; other rows omit it.

D gene	J gene	clone size	V gene	CDR3 protein	CDR3 DNA
.	TRBJ2-5	many	TRBV20-1	CSAQYQETQYF	TGCAGTGCTCAGTACCAAGAGACCCAGTACTTC
.	TRBJ2-7	many	TRBV10-3	CAISEDTREQYF	TGTGCCATCAGTGAGGACACTCGCGAGCAGTACTTC
.	TRBJ2-1	.	TRBV7-2	CASSLCGDNEQFF	TGTGCCAGCAGCTTATGTGGGGACAATGAGCAGTTCTTC
.	TRBJ1-6	few	TRBV20-1	CSAPYPGSLHF	TGCAGTGCGCCCTACCCGGGGTCCCTCCACTTT
.	TRBJ1-6	.	TRBV5-1	CASSLMEGGSPLHF	TGCGCCAGCAGCTTGATGGAGGGAGGATCACCCCTCCACTTT
TRBD1	TRBJ2-7	few	TRBV6-6	CASTESRQGRNEQYF	TGTGCCAGCACCGAAAGCAGACAGGGTCGCAACGAGCAGTACTTC
.	TRBJ2-5	.	TRBV5-1	CASSLGVGKAETQYF	TGCGCCAGCAGCCTGGGGGTGGGGAAGGCAGAGACCCAGTACTTC
.	TRBJ1-5	few	TRBV20-1	CSARIDSNQPQHF	TGCAGTGCTAGAATAGACAGCAATCAGCCCCAGCATTTT
.	TRBJ1-5	.	TRBV3-1	CASSQDPPQAGLGSQPQHF	TGTGCCAGCAGCCAAGATCCCCCACAGGCGGGGTTGGGATCTCAGCCCCAGCATTTT
.	TRBJ2-3	.	TRBV3-1	CASSQGILEWTDTQYF	TGTGCCAGCAGCCAAGGTATACTAGAATGGACAGATACGCAGTATTTT
TRBD2	TRBJ2-5	few	TRBV12-3/TRBV12-4	CASSSLGSGEAETQYF	TGTGCCAGCAGTTCCCTGGGAAGCGGGGAAGCGGAGACCCAGTACTTC
TRBD1	TRBJ1-2	.	TRBV5-1	CASSLEGQNYGYTF	TGCGCCAGCAGCTTGGAGGGACAGAACTATGGCTACACCTTC
TRBD2	TRBJ2-3	.	TRBV29-1	CSYKPGLAIDTQYF	TGCAGCTATAAGCCGGGACTAGCTATAGATACGCAGTATTTT
TRBD1	TRBJ2-1	.	TRBV5-6	CASSQQGTANEQFF	TGTGCCAGCAGCCAACAGGGGACGGCCAATGAGCAGTTCTTC
TRBD1	TRBJ1-2	.	TRBV10-3	CAISVGGQVYGYTF	TGTGCCATCAGTGTGGGGGGACAGGTCTATGGCTACACCTTC
TRBD2	TRBJ2-1	.	TRBV29-1	CSVEGTSGLGDKQFF	TGCAGCGTTGAAGGGACTAGCGGGTTGGGGGATAAGCAGTTCTTC
.	TRBJ1-1	.	TRBV20-1	CSASSGTMRMNTEAFF	TGCAGTGCTAGTAGTGGGACGATGCGCATGAACACTGAAGCTTTCTTT
TRBD2	TRBJ2-1	few	TRBV10-3	CAISGGGGTYNEQFF	TGTGCCATCAGTGGGGGCGGGGGAACCTACAATGAGCAGTTCTTC
TRBD2	TRBJ2-1	.	TRBV7-2	CASSLIAGGPHEQFF	TGTGCCAGCAGCTTAATCGCGGGGGGGCCCCATGAGCAGTTCTTC
TRBD2	TRBJ2-7	.	TRBV10-2	CASSAWGISGAYEQYF	TGCGCCAGCAGTGCCTGGGGGATAAGCGGGGCCTACGAGCAGTACTTC
.	TRBJ1-5	once	TRBV30	CAWSYSNQPQHF	TGTGCCTGGAGCTACAGCAATCAGCCCCAGCATTTT
.	TRBJ2-7	few	TRBV20-1	CSASDRLNDEQYF	TGCAGTGCTTCGGACAGACTTAACGACGAGCAGTACTTC
TRBD1	TRBJ2-1	few	TRBV7-9	CASSLATGGPYNEQFF	TGTGCCAGCAGCTTAGCGACAGGGGGTCCCTACAATGAGCAGTTCTTC
.	TRBJ2-3	.	TRBV5-1	CASSLEGVPQYF	TGCGCCAGCAGCTTGGAAGGGGTTCCGCAGTATTTT
TRBD2	TRBJ2-1	.	TRBV6-5	CASSSRAGGHFF	TGTGCCAGCAGTTCCCGAGCGGGGGGCCACTTCTTC
TRBD1	TRBJ2-1	few	TRBV5-1	CASSSGQGVRNEQFF	TGCGCCAGCAGCTCGGGACAGGGGGTTCGCAATGAGCAGTTCTTC
.	TRBJ1-1	few	TRBV7-9	CASSLMGLPEAFF	TGTGCCAGCAGCTTAATGGGGTTGCCTGAAGCTTTCTTT
.	TRBJ2-4	.	TRBV28	CASSLDRAVNIQYF	TGTGCCAGCAGTTTGGACAGAGCCGTAAACATTCAGTACTTC
.	TRBJ2-3	.	TRBV10-1	CASSEVGFADTQYF	TGCGCCAGCAGTGAAGTGGGGTTCGCAGATACGCAGTATTTT
.	TRBJ2-3	.	TRBV6-1	CASQGWGGLTDTQYF	TGTGCCAGCCAGGGTTGGGGGGGCCTCACAGATACGCAGTATTTT
TRBD1	TRBJ2-7	few	TRBV11-2	CASSSGTGGLEQYF	TGTGCCAGCAGTTCCGGGACAGGGGGCCTCGAGCAGTACTTC
.	TRBJ1-5	.	TRBV20-1	CSARPGDGLHQPQHF	TGCAGTGCTAGGCCAGGGGACGGACTCCATCAGCCCCAGCATTTT
TRBD2	TRBJ2-2	many	TRBV10-3	CAITATSGIGELFF	TGTGCCATCACAGCGACTAGCGGTATCGGGGAGCTGTTTTTT
.	TRBJ2-1	few	TRBV7-3	CASSLSGHNMDNEQFF	TGTGCCAGCAGCCTCAGCGGGCACAATATGGACAATGAGCAGTTCTTC
.	TRBJ2-1	.	TRBV13	CASSLGGGKSGQQFF	TGTGCCAGCAGCTTAGGAGGCGGCAAGTCAGGGCAGCAGTTCTTC
TRBD1	TRBJ1-5	.	TRBV10-3	CAISPDRGLDQPQHF	TGTGCCATCAGTCCAGACAGGGGGCTTGATCAGCCCCAGCATTTT
TRBD1	TRBJ2-2	.	TRBV3-1	CASSQRQGAGELFF	TGTGCCAGCAGCCAACGACAGGGAGCCGGGGAGCTGTTTTTT
TRBD1	TRBJ1-1	few	TRBV20-1	CSARGPQGVDTEAFF	TGCAGTGCTAGAGGTCCCCAGGGGGTGGACACTGAAGCTTTCTTT
TRBD1	TRBJ2-1	few	TRBV5-1	CASSHGQGFHNEQFF	TGCGCCAGCAGCCACGGACAGGGGTTCCACAATGAGCAGTTCTTC
TRBD2	TRBJ2-1	few	TRBV27	CASRAMGGEQFF	TGTGCCAGCAGGGCCATGGGAGGGGAGCAGTTCTTC
.	TRBJ1-2	few	TRBV29-1	CSVQQGSGCTF	TGCAGCGTTCAACAGGGATCTGGCTGCACCTTC
TRBD2	TRBJ2-1	once	TRBV20-1	CSARDSAVAGGGRQCF	TGCAGTGCTAGAGATAGCGCGGTAGCGGGAGGGGGACGGCAGTGCTTC
.	TRBJ2-5	.	TRBV27	CASSPTIPRPGQETQYF	TGTGCCAGCAGTCCAACGATCCCCCGACCGGGTCAAGAGACCCAGTACTTC
.	TRBJ2-3	many	TRBV7-8	CASSLGLFTDTQYF	TGTGCCAGCAGCCTCGGGTTGTTCACAGATACGCAGTATTTT
.	TRBJ2-2	.	TRBV7-9	CASSFRGANTGELFF	TGTGCCAGCAGCTTCCGGGGAGCGAACACCGGGGAGCTGTTTTTT
.	TRBJ1-1	many	TRBV7-2	CASSLNGNRFF	TGTGCCAGCAGCTTAAATGGGAATCGGTTCTTT
TRBD2	TRBJ2-1	few	TRBV27	CASSPGLVSYNEQFF	TGTGCCAGCAGTCCTGGACTAGTCTCCTACAATGAGCAGTTCTTC
.	TRBJ2-7	few	TRBV7-8	CASSPSTGHVEQYF	TGTGCCAGCAGCCCGTCGACAGGTCATGTCGAGCAGTACTTC
.	TRBJ2-5	.	TRBV11-2	CAGSPFMGRGRETQYF	TGTGCCGGCAGCCCGTTTATGGGCAGGGGCCGGGAGACCCAGTACTTC
.	TRBJ2-1	.	TRBV5-1	CANSEDGSSCNEQFF	TGCGCCAACAGCGAAGACGGTAGCTCCTGCAATGAGCAGTTCTTC